Shown below are 32 T cell receptor beta chains from a single sample sequenced in a study of T-cell reconstitution after alpha-beta-depleted transplantation in children. Molecular barcoding with unique molecular identifiers was used for the TCRbeta library. TCRdb analysed the PCR reads with MiXCR anew, one entry per CDR3 protein. The sample includes 200,000 to 250,000 distinct CDR3 sequences, 11% of them seen just once. Material: PBMCs, obtained before TCRalphabeta/CD19-depleted stem cell transplant. These receptors came from a child under three years old with acute myeloid leukemia, due to receive a stem cell transplant.

A note on this clonotype: This could be a read error, since a much larger clone is one nucleotide away. The rearrangement links TRBV5-1 to TRBJ2-5; D not resolved. CDR3 size: 13 residues. The germline V gene has CDR1 SGHRS and CDR2 YFSETQ. CDR3 region: CASSSQSQETQSF. CDR3 DNA: TGCGCCAGCAGCTCCCAGTCGCAAGAGACCCAGTCCTTC.

At least ten counts were recorded for this clonotype. This chain joins TRBV7-2 and TRBJ1-2, with D unclear. Trimming took off 1 base at V and 5 bases at J, with 8 bases between the two ends. The length of the CDR3 is 13 residues. Germline V gene sequence: CDR1 SGHTA, CDR2 FQGNSA. The CDR3 protein is CASSLGTDYGYTF. The CDR3 nucleotides are TGTGCCAGCAGCTTAGGGACGGATTATGGCTACACCTTC.

This clonotype has at least ten counts. The chain uses TRBV15 and TRBJ2-1, with no clear D. V lost 4 bases and J 4 bases, leaving 20 bases between the germline ends. The CDR3 is 17 residues long. Per germline, CDR1 LNHNV and CDR2 YYDKDF (reference sequence). This CDR3 is CATSKPPPIGSYNEQFF. CDR3 sequence (DNA): TGTGCCACCAGCAAACCCCCCCCCATTGGATCGTACAATGAGCAGTTCTTC.

This clonotype was picked up many times. V and J are TRBV18 and TRBJ1-1; D may be TRBD1 (6 bases). V gave up 4 bases and J gave up 5 bases, with 17 bases separating them. The germline V gene encodes CDR1 KGHSH and CDR2 LQKENI. This CDR3 has 15 residues. CDR3 in amino acids: CASSQFSGGGTEAFF. Written as DNA, the CDR3 is TGTGCCAGCTCACAATTTTCGGGGGGCGGGACTGAAGCTTTCTTT.

The table lists this clonotype with many counts. This chain joins TRBV28 and TRBJ2-7, with TRBD1 as a possible D gene (6 bases). The CDR3 loop spans 13 amino acids. Deletions cut 6 bases from V and 6 bases from J, with 15 bases between. The germline V gene has CDR1 MDHEN and CDR2 SYDVKM. As DNA, the CDR3 is TGTGCCAGCAGGCGACAGGCACGAGGCGAGCAGTACTTC. Translating it yields CASRRQARGEQYF.

This clonotype was observed at least ten times. The genes are TRBV20-1 and TRBJ1-2, with D perhaps matching TRBD1 (5 bases). From germline, CDR1 is DFQATT and CDR2 SNEGSKA (reference sequence). This CDR3 has 13 residues. Trimming cost V 0 bases and J 3 bases, with 8 bases left between them. The CDR3 DNA reads TGCAGTGCTAGAGAAAGGGGCTACTATGGCTACACCTTC. Translating gives CSARERGYYGYTF.

This clonotype came up many times. The genes are TRBV21-1 and TRBJ2-7; TRBD1 is the table's D call, not checked against the DNA. TRBV21-1 is annotated as a pseudogene. This CDR3 is 10 amino acids long. The CDR3 nucleotides read TGTGCCAGCAGCAATGGGGGGCAGTACTTC. Encoded protein: CASSNGGQYF.

This clonotype was observed many times. The rearrangement links TRBV10-3 to TRBJ1-6; TRBD1 matches at 10 bases. The CDR3 is 15 residues long. The V gene's germline CDR1 is ENHRY and CDR2 SYGVKD. Trimming at V came to 4 bases and at J to 8 bases, leaving 5 bases not matched to a gene. The CDR3 nucleotides are TGTGCCATCAGTGTCCGGGACAGGGGAGATTCACCCCTCCACTTT. It translates to CAISVRDRGDSPLHF.

This clonotype occurred many times. CDR3 in DNA: TGCAGTGCTAGTCCCCGTGCGGGGAGGGGTAATTCACCCCTCCACTTT. Protein: CSASPRAGRGNSPLHF. V usage is TRBV20-1 and J usage is TRBJ1-6; TRBD1 is a possible D gene (5 bases). Germline CDR1 DFQATT, CDR2 SNEGSKA (reference sequence). CDR3 size: 16 residues. V was trimmed by 3 bases and J by 6 bases, leaving 18 bases between them.

This clonotype was found many times. This chain connects TRBV20-1 to TRBJ2-1, with D unclear. The germline gives CDR1 DFQATT, CDR2 SNEGSKA (reference sequence). This CDR3 has 15 residues. Trimming cost V 0 bases and J 4 bases, with 13 bases left between them. CDR3 bases: TGCAGTGCTAGAGATCCCGCGACTCTTTACAATGAGCAGTTCTTC. It codes for CSARDPATLYNEQFF.

This clonotype was counted many times. This chain joins TRBV4-2 and TRBJ1-5; a possible D gene is TRBD1 (5 bases). The CDR3 spans 15 residues. Germline CDR1 and CDR2: LGHNA and YNFKEQ. V was trimmed by 3 bases and J by 7 bases, leaving 16 bases between them. The CDR3 loop is CASSHEDLKGQPQHF. The CDR3 DNA sequence: TGTGCCAGCAGCCACGAAGACCTTAAGGGGCAGCCCCAGCATTTT.

This clonotype was detected a few times. The chain uses TRBV6-5 and TRBJ2-7, with 8 bases aligning to TRBD1. CDR3 length: 16 residues. Germline V gene data show CDR1 as MNHEY and CDR2 as SVGAGI. Trimming at V came to 0 bases and at J to 6 bases, leaving 10 bases not matched to a gene. The CDR3 region is CASSYSRDRRGGEQYF. CDR3 bases: TGTGCCAGCAGTTACTCTCGGGACAGGAGGGGCGGCGAGCAGTACTTC.

CDR3 region: CAWSDLMGSGNTIYF. DNA of the CDR3: TGTGCCTGGAGTGACCTTATGGGCTCTGGAAACACCATATATTTT. This chain links TRBV30 with TRBJ1-3; D remains ambiguous. Germline V gives CDR1 GTSNPN, CDR2 SVGIG (reference sequence). The V end was cut by 1 base, the J end by 0 bases, with 10 bases between. The CDR3 sequence is 15 residues long.

This clonotype came up a few times. The chain couples TRBV3-1 to TRBJ2-3; D remains ambiguous. The CDR3 covers 13 residues. CDR1 LGHDT and CDR2 YNNKEL come from the germline V gene (reference sequence). V was trimmed by 1 base and J by 6 bases, leaving 8 bases between them. The CDR3 DNA reads TGTGCCAGCAGCCAAGGGATCCTGGATACGCAGTATTTT. Amino acid sequence: CASSQGILDTQYF.

Of note for this clonotype: This may come from a read error, since a much larger clone is one base off. The rearrangement uses TRBV6-5 and TRBJ1-2; D unresolved. This CDR3 region has 15 residues. Germline loops: CDR1 MNHEY, CDR2 SVGAGI. The CDR3 nucleotides read TGTACCAGCAGTTACTCGAGTCCCCCAGAGAGGGGCTACACCTTC. It codes for CTSSYSSPPERGYTF.

Concerning this clonotype itself: A read error is possible here, since a much larger clone lies one base away. The chain has TRBV5-1 and TRBJ2-3; 10 bases are shared with TRBD2. Per germline, CDR1 SGHRS and CDR2 YFSETQ. CDR3 length: 16 amino acids. The CDR3 reads CASSLERGGSTDMQYF. For the CDR3, the DNA is TGCGCCAGCAGCTTGGAGCGGGGGGGTAGCACAGATATGCAGTATTTT. The variable domain in full, with the rest retrieved from reference TRBV5-1 and TRBJ2-3, is KAGVTQTPRYLIKTRGQQVTLSCSPISGHRSVSWYQQTPGQGLQFLFEYFSETQRNKGNFPGRFSGRQFSNSRSEMNVSTLELGDSALYLCASSLERGGSTDMQYFGPGTRLTVL.

In its sample, this clonotype was seen many times. V is TRBV5-1 and J is TRBJ1-1; 9 bases are a match to TRBD1. The CDR3 contains 17 residues. CDR1 is SGHRS and CDR2 is YFSETQ in the germline V gene. Trimming at V came to 7 bases and at J to 0 bases, leaving 13 bases not matched to a gene. The CDR3 is CASGHRDREGLNTEAFF. The CDR3, as DNA: TGCGCCAGCGGCCACCGGGACAGGGAGGGCCTGAACACTGAAGCTTTCTTT.

This clonotype has a count of ten or more. The junction and the germline gene differ at one end; a read error may be behind it. The chain uses TRBV27 and TRBJ2-1; D might be TRBD1 or TRBD2, each matching 5 bases. The CDR3 is made up of 12 amino acids. Per the germline V gene, CDR1 is MNHEY and CDR2 is SMNVEV (reference sequence). Here the CDR3 reads CSSSGTSREQFF. CDR3 nucleotides: TGTTCCAGCAGTGGGACCTCAAGAGAGCAGTTCTTC.

The sample holds a few counts of this clonotype. V usage is TRBV11-3 and J usage is TRBJ1-1; D perhaps matches TRBD1 (5 bases). V was shortened by 8 bases and J by 0 bases, with 13 bases between the two germline ends. Germline V gene lookup returns CDR1 SGHNT and CDR2 YENEEA. This CDR3 has 14 amino acids. The CDR3 reads CASALRDLNTEAFF. The CDR3 DNA sequence: TGTGCCAGCGCCCTAAGGGACCTGAACACTGAAGCTTTCTTT. The variable domain in full, with the rest retrieved from reference TRBV11-3 and TRBJ1-1, is EAGVVQSPRYKIIEKKQPVAFWCNPISGHNTLYWYLQNLGQGPELLIRYENEEAVDDSQLPKDRFSAERLKGVDSTLKIQPAELGDSAVYLCASALRDLNTEAFFGQGTRLTVV.

This clonotype was seen repeatedly, ten times or more. CDR3 in DNA: TGCAGTGCTTCCAGTAATAACTATGGCTACACCTTC. Amino acid sequence: CSASSNNYGYTF. The V call is TRBV20-1, the J call TRBJ1-2; D is undetermined. Germline V lookup: CDR1 DFQATT, CDR2 SNEGSKA (reference sequence). This CDR3 is built from 12 residues. The V gene lost 5 bases and the J gene lost 1 base, with 8 bases spanning the gap.

This clonotype has at least ten counts. This chain connects TRBV7-8 to TRBJ2-3; perhaps D is TRBD1 or TRBD2 (5 bases each). This CDR3 spans 15 amino acids. Germline V CDR1 and CDR2: SGHVS, FQNEAQ. V lost 1 base and J 3 bases, leaving 11 bases between the germline ends. CDR3 sequence: CASSLDGKGTDTQYF. CDR3 coding DNA: TGTGCCAGCAGCTTAGACGGGAAGGGGACAGATACGCAGTATTTT.

The chain has TRBV4-2 and TRBJ2-5; a possible D gene is TRBD1 (5 bases). The CDR3 runs 14 residues. The germline V gene encodes CDR1 LGHNA and CDR2 YNFKEQ. The germline V and J ends were trimmed by 2 bases and 2 bases, with 9 bases remaining between them. DNA of the CDR3: TGTGCCAGCAGCCAACAGGGCCAACAAGAGACCCAGTACTTC. As protein: CASSQQGQQETQYF.

This clonotype was seen more than once but under ten times. V gene TRBV2 combines with J gene TRBJ1-2; TRBD1 agrees at 11 bases. Trimming took 1 base from V and 8 from J; bases not matched to a gene: 6. The CDR3 runs 15 residues. In germline, CDR1 is SNHLY, CDR2 FYNNEI. The DNA for the CDR3 is TGTGCCAGCAGTGAAGGGACAGGGGGCGCAAAAGGCTACACCTTC. The encoded protein is CASSEGTGGAKGYTF.

This clonotype was counted many times. One junction end does not reproduce the germline sequence, and a read error may be involved. The genes are TRBV5-1 and TRBJ2-1; D unclear. CDR1 SGHRS and CDR2 YFSETQ come from the germline V gene. CDR3 length equals 12 residues. CDR3 residues: CASSLGLNEQFF. The DNA of the CDR3 is TGTGCCAGCAGCTTAGGGCTCAATGAGCAGTTCTTC.

This chain connects TRBV19 to TRBJ2-7, with D possibly being TRBD1 (5 bases). The ends were cut back, 5 bases at V and 1 base at J, with 12 bases in the middle. The length of the CDR3 is 14 residues. Looked up from germline, CDR1 is LNHDA and CDR2 is SQIVND (reference sequence). The CDR3 DNA reads as TGTGCCAGTAGTGGGCAGGGCCGATCCTACGAGCAGTACTTC. Translation gives CASSGQGRSYEQYF.

This clonotype came up many times. The gene calls are TRBV7-2 and TRBJ1-5; possible D gene TRBD1, 6 bases. Germline V gives CDR1 SGHTA, CDR2 FQGNSA. V was cut by 4 bases and J by 6 bases, with 10 bases left in between. CDR3 length equals 13 residues. CDR3 coding DNA: TGTGCCAGCAGCTCGGGACAACGTCAGCCCCAGCATTTT. Its protein is CASSSGQRQPQHF.

This rearrangement joins TRBV23-1 to TRBJ1-2, with 7 bases aligning to TRBD1. TRBV23-1 belongs to the ORF category, with a function that is uncertain. The V segment lost 2 bases and the J segment 1 base; nucleotides outside the gene matches: 16. The length of the CDR3 is 19 residues. Here the CDR3 DNA reads TGCGCCAGCAGTCAACCTTCCGGGACAGAGGGGCTCTTTAACTATGGCTACACCTTC. The encoded protein is CASSQPSGTEGLFNYGYTF.

This clonotype was detected ten times or more. The CDR3 region is CASSWDRGGNTIYF. CDR3 coding DNA: TGCGCCAGCAGCTGGGACAGGGGCGGAAACACCATATATTTT. This rearrangement joins TRBV5-1 to TRBJ1-3, with 10 bases aligning to TRBD1. Germline V lookup: CDR1 SGHRS, CDR2 YFSETQ. CDR3 length: 14 amino acids. Trimming removed 3 bases from V and 4 bases from J; junction bases left unmatched: 1.

This clonotype was detected ten times or more. The rearrangement uses TRBV20-1 and TRBJ2-2; D is unresolved. Trimming took off 1 base at V and 2 bases at J, with 8 bases between the two ends. The CDR3 has 14 residues. Germline V lookup: CDR1 DFQATT, CDR2 SNEGSKA (reference sequence). CDR3: CSARAQTNTGELFF. The CDR3 nucleotides are TGCAGTGCTAGAGCCCAGACAAACACCGGGGAGCTGTTTTTT.

In its sample, this clonotype was seen a few times. The rearrangement links TRBV28 to TRBJ1-5, with a tentative D call TRBD1 (5 bases). Germline CDR1 is MDHEN and CDR2 is SYDVKM. There are 15 residues in the CDR3. V lost 8 bases and J 7 bases, leaving 21 bases between the germline ends. The CDR3 nucleotides are TGTGCCAGCGCCCTCCCCCGGACCCCAGGGCAGCCCCAGCATTTT. Protein: CASALPRTPGQPQHF.

This clonotype was counted ten times or more. Here the CDR3 DNA reads TGTGCCAGTCAGCGGGACTCCTACAATGAGCAGTTCTTC. Amino acids: CASQRDSYNEQFF. This chain links TRBV27 with TRBJ2-1; 7 positions match TRBD2. The CDR3 has 13 residues. Losses at the gene ends were 9 bases for V and 0 bases for J; bases not matched to a gene: 2. Germline V gene lookup returns CDR1 MNHEY and CDR2 SMNVEV (reference sequence).

This clonotype was seen at least ten times. The genes are TRBV12-3 or TRBV12-4 and TRBJ2-3; D not certain. The CDR3 covers 12 residues. The V end was cut by 6 bases, the J end by 4 bases, with 8 bases between. The CDR3 bases are TGTGCCAGCAGCACCCAGTCAGATACGCAGTATTTT. It is translated as CASSTQSDTQYF.